This T cell receptor (beta chain) was captured in a study of T cells expressing NK-cell markers (dated by TCRdb to 2019 to 2021). As for the study more broadly: In sorted CD3+CD56+NKG2C+, CD3+CD56+NKG2C- and CD3+CD56-NKG2C+ T-cell subsets from several donors, TCR beta-chain repertoires were profiled. Among the eight sequenced donors, only one was HCMV-seronegative, while the other seven were HCMV-seropositive. Randomly selected healthy volunteers, three men and five women, were used as the eight sequenced donors. Illumina HiSeq 2000/2500, MiSeq or NextSeq was used to sequence libraries as 2 x 150 bp reads. Here is what the overall study found, with its caveats: For six donors, the dominant CD3+CD56+NKG2C+ clonotypes were among the top 10 CD8+ clonotypes and accounted for roughly 1.0-7.5% of CD8+ T cells. Those dominant clonotypes were again the most abundant among CD3+CD56-NKG2C+ cells in a handful of donors, at about 28.3-65%. Whether the expanded NKG2C-expressing T cell clones were specific for HCMV antigens was left unclear.

Data came from an Illumina HiSeq 2000. TCR beta cDNA libraries were made by 5'RACE template switching that added a universal primer site and unique molecular identifiers. Synthesis of cDNA was primed from the TCR beta constant segment and was followed by two consecutive PCR amplification steps. Concerning the study's data processing: MIGEC was used to demultiplex reads and group the reads by UMI, and MiTCR was used to assemble and quantify clonotypes. To remove erroneous sequences, TCR cDNA sequences were retained only when supported by two or more reads. The tcR package was used for downstream repertoire analysis, and clonotypes were matched between fractions using CDR3 nucleotide sequence together with V segment. VDJmatch was used to annotate antigen specificity against VDJdb, with one amino acid substitution in CDR3 permitted. Each CDR3 protein sequence appears as one entry after TCRdb reprocessed the reads, and no DNA is included. For this entry, the V and J calls and clone size follow TCRdb and not the study's own pipeline. The sample table gives roughly 300,000 distinct CDR3 sequences. About 4% of the sample goes to the ten largest clones.

CDR1 SEHNR and CDR2 FQNEAQ are derived from the germline V gene (reference sequence). The CDR3 contains 13 residues, cysteine and phenylalanine counted. The DNA is unrecorded. As for this clonotype: What this receptor recognizes is not known.

HCMV-specific IgG was detected in serum with a commercial ELISA kit to determine HCMV serostatus. Peripheral blood mononuclear cells were isolated from blood by Ficoll density gradient centrifugation. The sequence came from a woman between 18 and 70 years old in good health. Sequenced material: blood T cells: a sorted CD56 or NKG2C T cell subset, CD4+ or CD8+ T cells, or bulk PBMC T cells (not recorded which). The chain is encoded by TRBV7-9 joined to TRBJ1-1; TCRdb returns TRBD1, unconfirmable since there is no DNA. The CDR3 region: CASSLGIQGGAFF.